The text below deals with one T cell receptor beta chain. The germline gives CDR1 WSHSY, CDR2 SAAADI. This CDR3 contains 13 residues. The V and J ends lost 3 bases and 5 bases respectively, with 11 bases between them. The source of the sample is a study of technical replicates of blood from several donors. Assay used: immunoSEQ multiplex PCR; TCRdb lists only in-frame clones, some missing. The table records some 15,000 clones, roughly four fifths of them present only once. The chain employs TRBV10-2 and TRBJ2-7, with D possibly TRBD1 on 6 matching bases. The sequenced sample was PBMCs. The sequence was obtained from a human donor in good health. The CDR3, as DNA: TGCGCCAGCAGTGAACAGGGATTCCACGAGCAGTACTTC. It translates to CASSEQGFHEQYF.